One sample yielded the 4 T cell receptor beta chains listed below, sequenced in a study of blood T cell repertoires in COVID-19. The method was immunoSEQ multiplex PCR; TCRdb's version includes in-frame clones alone and lacks a portion of them. The repertoire holds approximately 300,000 clones, with approximately 84% as singletons. Sequenced input: PBMCs or T cells enriched from blood (not recorded which). The source of these receptors is a woman aged 18 to 35 who had recovered from COVID-19.

The J gene is TRBJ2-1, the V gene TRBV5-1; TRBD2 agrees at 11 bases. With 3 bases clipped from V and 9 bases from J, the junction kept 5 bases outside the gene matches. Germline CDR1 SGHRS, CDR2 YFSETQ. The length of the CDR3 is 14 residues. The CDR3 sequence: CASSSTSGVGEQFF. DNA for the CDR3: TGCGCCAGCAGCTCGACTAGCGGGGTGGGTGAGCAGTTCTTC.

The V call is TRBV7-9, the J call TRBJ1-2; D might be TRBD1 (5 bases). V lost 4 bases and J lost 5, with 17 bases in between. There are 15 residues in the CDR3. Germline V gene data show CDR1 as SEHNR and CDR2 as FQNEAQ (reference sequence). As DNA, the CDR3 is TGTGCCAGCAGCTCGGGGATCGGGGGGAGTTATGGCTACACCTTC. It translates to CASSSGIGGSYGYTF.

The genes are TRBV9 and TRBJ2-1, with TRBD2 identical over 10 bases. Germline values: CDR1 SGDLS, CDR2 YYNGEE. V was clipped by 3 bases and J by 8 bases; unmatched bases: 11. The CDR3 is made up of 16 amino acids. The DNA of the CDR3 is TGTGCCAGCAGCGGAAGACTAGCGGGTGGGATCGATGAGCAGTTCTTC. Its protein is CASSGRLAGGIDEQFF.

This sequence joins TRBV5-1 and TRBJ2-7; 9 bases agree with TRBD2. V was clipped by 0 bases and J by 7 bases; unmatched bases: 11. The CDR3 totals 16 residues. Germline V gives CDR1 SGHRS, CDR2 YFSETQ. For the CDR3, the DNA is TGCGCCAGCAGCTTGGTGGCGGGGGGGCCACATCAAGAGCAGTACTTC. It encodes CASSLVAGGPHQEQYF.